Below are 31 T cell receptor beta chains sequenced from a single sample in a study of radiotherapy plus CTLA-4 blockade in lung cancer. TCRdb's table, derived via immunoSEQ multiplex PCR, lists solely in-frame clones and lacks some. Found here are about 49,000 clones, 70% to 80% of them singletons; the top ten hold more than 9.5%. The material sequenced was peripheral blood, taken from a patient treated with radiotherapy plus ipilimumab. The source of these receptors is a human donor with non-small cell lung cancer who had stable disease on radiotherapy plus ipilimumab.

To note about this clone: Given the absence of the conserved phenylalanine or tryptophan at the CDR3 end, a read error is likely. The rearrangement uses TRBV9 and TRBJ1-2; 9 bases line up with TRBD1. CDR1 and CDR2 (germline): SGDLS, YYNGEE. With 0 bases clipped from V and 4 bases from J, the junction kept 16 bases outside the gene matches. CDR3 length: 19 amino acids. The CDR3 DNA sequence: TGTGCCAGCAGCGTAGGGGGCCTAGATCCGGGACAGGGCCTCTATGGCTACACCCTC. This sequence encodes CASSVGGLDPGQGLYGYTL.

The CDR3 loop is CASSLVRGAHNEQFF. DNA for the CDR3: TGTGCCAGCAGCTTAGTCCGGGGGGCCCACAATGAGCAGTTCTTC. The chain has TRBV7-2 and TRBJ2-1; D is possibly TRBD2 (7 bases). The CDR3 runs 15 residues. The V end lost 1 base, the J end lost 5 bases, and 12 bases lay between the germline ends. The germline V gene has CDR1 SGHTA and CDR2 FQGNSA. Full variable domain (rest looked up from reference TRBV7-2 and TRBJ2-1): GAGVSQSPSNKVTEKGKDVELRCDPISGHTALYWYRQSLGQGLEFLIYFQGNSAPDKSGLPSDRFSAERTGGSVSTLTIQRTQQEDSAVYLCASSLVRGAHNEQFFGPGTRLTVL.

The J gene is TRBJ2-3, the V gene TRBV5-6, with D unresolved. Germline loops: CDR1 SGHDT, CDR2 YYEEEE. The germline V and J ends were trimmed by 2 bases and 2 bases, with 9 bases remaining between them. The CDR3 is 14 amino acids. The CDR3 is CASSFSRFTDTQYF. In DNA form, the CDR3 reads TGTGCCAGCAGCTTCTCCAGATTCACAGATACGCAGTATTTT.

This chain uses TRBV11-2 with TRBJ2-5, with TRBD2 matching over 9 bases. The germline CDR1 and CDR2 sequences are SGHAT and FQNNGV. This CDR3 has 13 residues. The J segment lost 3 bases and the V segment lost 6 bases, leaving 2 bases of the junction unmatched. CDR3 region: CASSSSGEETQYF. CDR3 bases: TGTGCCAGCAGTTCTAGCGGGGAAGAGACCCAGTACTTC.

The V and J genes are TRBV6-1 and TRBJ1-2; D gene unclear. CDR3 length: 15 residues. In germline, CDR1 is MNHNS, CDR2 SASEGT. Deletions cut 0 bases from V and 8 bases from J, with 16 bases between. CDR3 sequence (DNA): TGTGCCAGCAGTGAAGCAAGGACTGGGTTTGGAGGCTACACCTTC. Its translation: CASSEARTGFGGYTF.

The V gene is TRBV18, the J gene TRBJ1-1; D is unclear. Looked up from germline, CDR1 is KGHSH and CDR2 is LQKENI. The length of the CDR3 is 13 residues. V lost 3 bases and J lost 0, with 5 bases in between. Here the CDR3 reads CASSPGLNTEAFF. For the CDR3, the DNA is TGTGCCAGCTCACCTGGGCTGAACACTGAAGCTTTCTTT.

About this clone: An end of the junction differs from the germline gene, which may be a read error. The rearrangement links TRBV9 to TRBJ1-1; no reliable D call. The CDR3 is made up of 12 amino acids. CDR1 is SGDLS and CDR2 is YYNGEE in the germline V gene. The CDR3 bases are TGTGCCAGCAGCGTAGCCCGGGAACAAAGGGTCTTT. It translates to CASSVAREQRVF.

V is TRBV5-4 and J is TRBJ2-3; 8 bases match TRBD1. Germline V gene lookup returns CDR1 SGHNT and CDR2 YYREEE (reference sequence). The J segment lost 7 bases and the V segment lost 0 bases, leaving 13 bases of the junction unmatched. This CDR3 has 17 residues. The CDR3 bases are TGTGCCAGCAGCTTGGGGGGCGGACAGGGCCTCACCAATACGCAGTATTTT. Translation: CASSLGGGQGLTNTQYF.

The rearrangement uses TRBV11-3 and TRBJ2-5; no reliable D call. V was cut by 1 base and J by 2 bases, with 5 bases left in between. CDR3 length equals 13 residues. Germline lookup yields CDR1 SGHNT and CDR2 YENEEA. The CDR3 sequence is CASSLGFQETQYF. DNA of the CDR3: TGTGCCAGCAGCTTAGGGTTTCAAGAGACCCAGTACTTC.

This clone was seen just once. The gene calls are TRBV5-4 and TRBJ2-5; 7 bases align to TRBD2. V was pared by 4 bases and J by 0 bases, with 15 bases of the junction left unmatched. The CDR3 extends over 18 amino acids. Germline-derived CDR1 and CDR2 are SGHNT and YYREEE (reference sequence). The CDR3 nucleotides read TGTGCCAGCAGCCTCCCTGGGGGGGGATCCAGGAACCAAGAGACCCAGTACTTC. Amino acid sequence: CASSLPGGGSRNQETQYF.

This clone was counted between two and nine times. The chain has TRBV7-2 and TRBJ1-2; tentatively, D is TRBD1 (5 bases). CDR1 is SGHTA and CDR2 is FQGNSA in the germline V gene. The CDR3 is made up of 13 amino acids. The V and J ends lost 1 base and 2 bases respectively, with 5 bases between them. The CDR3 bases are TGTGCCAGCAGCTTAGGGGGGAACTATGGCTACACCTTC. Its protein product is CASSLGGNYGYTF.

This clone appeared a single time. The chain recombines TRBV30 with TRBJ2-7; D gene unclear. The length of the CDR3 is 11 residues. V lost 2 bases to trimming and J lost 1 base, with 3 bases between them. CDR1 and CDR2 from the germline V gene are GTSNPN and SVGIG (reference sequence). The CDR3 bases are TGTGCCTGGAGTTTTTCCTACGAGCAGTACTTC. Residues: CAWSFSYEQYF.

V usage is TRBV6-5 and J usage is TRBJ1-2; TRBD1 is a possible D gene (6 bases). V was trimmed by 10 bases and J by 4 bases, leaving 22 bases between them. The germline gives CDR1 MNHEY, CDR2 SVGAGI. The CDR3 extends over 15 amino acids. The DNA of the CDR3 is TGTGCCACCCGAGGCGCATCGGGGGCGATCTATGGCTACACCTTC. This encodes CATRGASGAIYGYTF.

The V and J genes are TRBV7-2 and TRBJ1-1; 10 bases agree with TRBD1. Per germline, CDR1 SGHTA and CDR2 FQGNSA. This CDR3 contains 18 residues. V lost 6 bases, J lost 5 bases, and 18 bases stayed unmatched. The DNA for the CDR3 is TGTGCCAGCAGGCCTGGGCCGACAGGGGGCGCAATGGGGACTGAAGCTTTCTTT. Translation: CASRPGPTGGAMGTEAFF.

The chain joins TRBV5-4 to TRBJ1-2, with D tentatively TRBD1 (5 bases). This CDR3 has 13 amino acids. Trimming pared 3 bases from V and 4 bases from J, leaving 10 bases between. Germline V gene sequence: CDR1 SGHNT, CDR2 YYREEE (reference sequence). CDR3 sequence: CASSWGTAYGYTF. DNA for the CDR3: TGTGCCAGCAGCTGGGGGACTGCCTATGGCTACACCTTC.

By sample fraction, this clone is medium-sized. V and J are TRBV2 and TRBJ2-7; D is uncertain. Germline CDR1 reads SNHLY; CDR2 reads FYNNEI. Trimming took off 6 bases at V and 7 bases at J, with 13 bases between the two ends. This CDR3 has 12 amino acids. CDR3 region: CASRVFSQEQYF. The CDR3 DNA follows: TGTGCCAGCAGGGTTTTTTCTCAAGAGCAGTACTTC.

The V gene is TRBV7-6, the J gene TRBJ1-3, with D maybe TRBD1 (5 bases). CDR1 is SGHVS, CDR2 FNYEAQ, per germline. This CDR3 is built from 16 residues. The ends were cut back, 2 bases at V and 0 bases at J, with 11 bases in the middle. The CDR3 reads CASSLNAGNSGNTIYF. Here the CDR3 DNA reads TGTGCCAGCAGCTTAAATGCAGGGAACTCTGGAAACACCATATATTTT.

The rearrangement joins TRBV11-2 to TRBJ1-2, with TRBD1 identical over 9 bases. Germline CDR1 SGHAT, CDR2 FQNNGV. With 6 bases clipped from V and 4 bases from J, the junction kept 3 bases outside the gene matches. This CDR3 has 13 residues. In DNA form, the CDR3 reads TGTGCCAGCAGTTTGGGACAGGGCTATGGCTACACCTTC. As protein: CASSLGQGYGYTF.

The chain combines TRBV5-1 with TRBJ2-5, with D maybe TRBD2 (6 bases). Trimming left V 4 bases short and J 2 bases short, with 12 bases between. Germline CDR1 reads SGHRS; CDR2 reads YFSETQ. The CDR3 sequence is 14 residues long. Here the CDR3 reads CASSGGGGQETQYF. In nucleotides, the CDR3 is TGCGCCAGCAGCGGGGGAGGTGGACAAGAGACCCAGTACTTC. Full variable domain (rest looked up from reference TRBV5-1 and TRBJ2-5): KAGVTQTPRYLIKTRGQQVTLSCSPISGHRSVSWYQQTPGQGLQFLFEYFSETQRNKGNFPGRFSGRQFSNSRSEMNVSTLELGDSALYLCASSGGGGQETQYFGPGTRLLVL.

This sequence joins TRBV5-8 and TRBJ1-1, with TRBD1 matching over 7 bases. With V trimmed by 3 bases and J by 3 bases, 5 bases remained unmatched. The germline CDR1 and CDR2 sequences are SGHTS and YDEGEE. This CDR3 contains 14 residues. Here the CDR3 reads CASSSPGTDTEAFF. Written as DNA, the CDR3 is TGTGCCAGCAGCTCGCCCGGGACAGACACTGAAGCTTTCTTT. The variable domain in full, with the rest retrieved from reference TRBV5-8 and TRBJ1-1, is EAGVTQSPTHLIKTRGQQATLRCSPISGHTSVYWYQQALGLGLQFLLWYDEGEERNRGNFPPRFSGRQFPNYSSELNVNALELEDSALYLCASSSPGTDTEAFFGQGTRLTVV.

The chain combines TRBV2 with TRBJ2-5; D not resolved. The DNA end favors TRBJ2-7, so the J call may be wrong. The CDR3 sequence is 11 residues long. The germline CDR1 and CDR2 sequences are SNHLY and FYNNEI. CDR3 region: CASASVYEQYF. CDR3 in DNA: TGTGCCAGCGCCTCGGTCTACGAGCAGTACTTC.

The DNA for the CDR3 is TGTGCCACCAGCAGTTTTAACTATGGCTACACCTTC. It yields the protein CATSSFNYGYTF. The chain recombines TRBV15 with TRBJ1-2; D is ambiguous. Germline assignment: CDR1 LNHNV and CDR2 YYDKDF (reference sequence). The CDR3 sequence is 12 residues long. Trimming removed 3 bases from V and 1 base from J, with 3 bases in between. Combining the CDR3 with reference TRBV15 and TRBJ1-2 gives the whole variable domain DAMVIQNPRYQVTQFGKPVTLSCSQTLNHNVMYWYQQKSSQAPKLLFHYYDKDFNNEADTPDNFQSRRPNTSFCFLDIRSPGLGDTAMYLCATSSFNYGYTFGSGTRLTVV.

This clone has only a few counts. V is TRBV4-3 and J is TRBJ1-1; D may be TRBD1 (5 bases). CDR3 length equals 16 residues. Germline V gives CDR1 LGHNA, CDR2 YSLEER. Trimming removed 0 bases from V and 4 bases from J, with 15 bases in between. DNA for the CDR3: TGCGCCAGCAGCCAAGATTCGGGGGGTATCGGCACTGAAGCTTTCTTT. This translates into CASSQDSGGIGTEAFF.

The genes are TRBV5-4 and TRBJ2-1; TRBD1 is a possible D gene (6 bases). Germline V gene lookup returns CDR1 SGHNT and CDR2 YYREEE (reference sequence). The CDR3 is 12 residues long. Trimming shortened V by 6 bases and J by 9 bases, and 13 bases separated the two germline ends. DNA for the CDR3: TGTGCCAGCAAGGACAGCATGGGTGAGCAGTTCTTC. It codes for CASKDSMGEQFF.

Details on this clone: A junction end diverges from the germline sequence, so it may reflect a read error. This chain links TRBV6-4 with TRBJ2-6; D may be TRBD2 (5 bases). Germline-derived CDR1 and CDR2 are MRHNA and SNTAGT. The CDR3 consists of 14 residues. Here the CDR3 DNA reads TGTGCCGGCAGCGCCGGGGCTGGGGCCAACGTCCTGACTTTC. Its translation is CAGSAGAGANVLTF.

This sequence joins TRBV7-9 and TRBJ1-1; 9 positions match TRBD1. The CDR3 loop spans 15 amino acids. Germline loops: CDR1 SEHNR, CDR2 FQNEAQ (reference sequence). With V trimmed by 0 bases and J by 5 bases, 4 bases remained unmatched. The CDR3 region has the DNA TGTGCCAGCAGCTTAGCCGAGGACAGGGGAACTGAAGCTTTCTTT. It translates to CASSLAEDRGTEAFF.

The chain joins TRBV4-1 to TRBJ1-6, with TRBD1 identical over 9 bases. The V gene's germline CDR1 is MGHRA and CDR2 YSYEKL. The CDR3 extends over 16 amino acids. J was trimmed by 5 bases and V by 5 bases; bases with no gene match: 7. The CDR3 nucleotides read TGCGCCAGCAGCGCCCGGGACAGGGACCATAATTCACCCCTCCACTTT. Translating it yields CASSARDRDHNSPLHF.

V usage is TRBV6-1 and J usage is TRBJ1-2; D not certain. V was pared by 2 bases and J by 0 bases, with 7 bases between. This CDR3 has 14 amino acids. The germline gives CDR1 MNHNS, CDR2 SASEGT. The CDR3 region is CASSEYPTNYGYTF. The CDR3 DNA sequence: TGTGCCAGCAGTGAATACCCCACTAACTATGGCTACACCTTC.

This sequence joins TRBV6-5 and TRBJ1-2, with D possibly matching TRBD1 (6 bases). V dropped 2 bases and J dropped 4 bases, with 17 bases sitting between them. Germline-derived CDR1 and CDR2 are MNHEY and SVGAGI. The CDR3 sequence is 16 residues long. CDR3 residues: CASSYPLGGRGYGYTF. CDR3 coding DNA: TGTGCCAGCAGTTACCCCCTGGGGGGGCGCGGCTATGGCTACACCTTC.

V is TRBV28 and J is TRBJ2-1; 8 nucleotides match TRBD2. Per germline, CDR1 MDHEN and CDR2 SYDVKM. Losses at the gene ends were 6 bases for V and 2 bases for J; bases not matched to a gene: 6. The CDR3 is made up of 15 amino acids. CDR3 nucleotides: TGTGCCAGCAGCAGCGGGGGCTTAACCTACAATGAGCAGTTCTTC. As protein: CASSSGGLTYNEQFF.

The DNA of the CDR3 is TGTGCCACCAGCAGTGGAGACAGAATGGAGACCCAGTACTTC. It translates to CATSSGDRMETQYF. This sequence joins TRBV15 and TRBJ2-5; D is possibly TRBD1 (5 bases). CDR3 size: 14 residues. Germline CDR1 reads LNHNV; CDR2 reads YYDKDF (reference sequence). The V and J ends lost 3 bases and 5 bases respectively, with 13 bases between them.